The 21 T cell receptor beta chains listed next were all sequenced from one sample in a study of blood T cells in healthy people across ages. The authors ran a second PCR of roughly 6 to 12 cycles using a sample-barcoded 5' primer and a J-beta primer mix. One entry per CDR3 protein results from TCRdb running MiXCR on the 5' RACE reads. Here the sample spans over a million distinct CDR3 sequences, 35% to 55% being singletons. Source material: blood. The source of these receptors is a woman aged 60 to 75 in good health.

This chain joins TRBV4-1 and TRBJ2-1, with D possibly TRBD2 on 5 matching bases. V lost 1 base and J lost 1, with 14 bases in between. The CDR3 loop spans 17 amino acids. Germline CDR1 MGHRA, CDR2 YSYEKL. This CDR3 reads CASSQVDLGVSYNEQFF. The CDR3 DNA reads as TGCGCCAGCAGCCAAGTAGATTTGGGAGTATCCTACAATGAGCAGTTCTTC.

V gene TRBV20-1 combines with J gene TRBJ2-7; TRBD2 matches at 10 bases. There are 15 residues in the CDR3. Germline trimming cut 3 bases from V and 4 bases from J; bases unmatched to any gene: 9. Per the germline V gene, CDR1 is DFQATT and CDR2 is SNEGSKA (reference sequence). The CDR3 region is CSARRVSSGSYEQYF. As DNA, the CDR3 is TGCAGTGCTAGGAGGGTATCTAGCGGGAGTTACGAGCAGTACTTC.

The CDR3: CASSESSLAPRMQYF. The CDR3 nucleotides are TGCGCCAGCAGTGAGTCAAGTCTAGCCCCCCGGATGCAGTATTTT. The chain links TRBV10-1 to TRBJ2-3, with D perhaps matching TRBD2 (5 bases). CDR1 is WNHNN and CDR2 is SYGVQD in the germline V gene (reference sequence). This CDR3 is 15 amino acids long. With 0 bases removed from V and 11 bases from J, the gap between germline ends came to 18 bases.

The chain is built from TRBV25-1 and TRBJ1-2; TRBD1 agrees at 7 bases. This CDR3 contains 15 residues. Trimming took 7 bases from V and 2 from J; bases not matched to a gene: 10. Germline assignment: CDR1 MGHDK and CDR2 SYGVNS. This chain's CDR3 is CASTPPGQSNYGYTF. The CDR3, as DNA: TGTGCCAGCACTCCTCCGGGACAGAGCAACTATGGCTACACCTTC.

This chain links TRBV20-1 with TRBJ2-7; 9 bases agree with TRBD2. V was clipped by 3 bases and J by 0 bases; unmatched bases: 3. The germline gives CDR1 DFQATT, CDR2 SNEGSKA (reference sequence). There are 14 residues in the CDR3. The CDR3 here is CSASHSGSSYEQYF. The CDR3 DNA is TGCAGTGCTAGTCATAGCGGGAGCTCCTACGAGCAGTACTTC.

The table lists this clonotype with a few counts. The rearrangement joins TRBV29-1 to TRBJ2-3, with 10 bases fitting TRBD2. The CDR3 extends over 14 amino acids. The junction had 9 bases not matched to a gene; V was cut back by 5 bases and J by 7 bases. The germline gives CDR1 SQVTM, CDR2 ANQGSEA. The CDR3 spells CSVLGLAEGNTQYF. The CDR3 region has the DNA TGCAGCGTTCTTGGACTAGCGGAGGGAAATACGCAGTATTTT.

A word on this clonotype: A read error is possible here, since a much larger clone lies one base away. This chain connects TRBV20-1 to TRBJ2-3, with TRBD1 matching 7 bases. Germline CDR1 DFQATT, CDR2 SNEGSKA (reference sequence). The CDR3 runs to 14 residues. CDR3 sequence (DNA): TGCAGTGCTAAACACAGGGGTAGCACAGATACGCGGTATTTT. It encodes CSAKHRGSTDTRYF.

This clonotype turned up a few times. CDR3 sequence (DNA): TGTGCCAGCAGCTTATTGGGCAGGGCTAATGAGCAGTTCTTC. Its translation is CASSLLGRANEQFF. V is TRBV7-3 and J is TRBJ2-1; a possible D gene is TRBD1 (5 bases). CDR3 length: 14 amino acids. CDR1 and CDR2 from the germline V gene are SGHTA and FQGTGA. Trimming shortened V by 2 bases and J by 7 bases, and 12 bases separated the two germline ends. Combining the CDR3 with reference TRBV7-3 and TRBJ2-1 gives the whole variable domain GAGVSQTPSNKVTEKGKYVELRCDPISGHTALYWYRQSLGQGPEFLIYFQGTGAADDSGLPNDRFFAVRPEGSVSTLKIQRTERGDSAVYLCASSLLGRANEQFFGPGTRLTVL.

The rearrangement joins TRBV5-1 to TRBJ2-1, with D perhaps TRBD2 (6 bases). The germline V and J ends were trimmed by 7 bases and 5 bases, with 16 bases remaining between them. CDR1 is SGHRS, CDR2 YFSETQ, per germline. This CDR3 spans 14 amino acids. CDR3 bases: TGCGCCAGCCGGCCGGGACTCAGCGACAATGAGCAGTTCTTC. Protein product: CASRPGLSDNEQFF.

The V gene is TRBV6-2 or TRBV6-3, the J gene TRBJ2-5, with 9 positions matching TRBD2. Gene TRBJ2-7 matches the end of the DNA better, so the J call may be wrong. Germline lookup yields CDR1 MNHEY and CDR2 SVGEGT. The CDR3 sequence is 17 residues long. This CDR3 is CASTSFIRLAGEGEQYF. CDR3 in DNA: TGTGCCAGCACCTCATTTATAAGATTAGCGGGAGAGGGCGAGCAGTACTTC.

The table lists this clonotype with many counts. The chain uses TRBV6-1 and TRBJ2-3, with 16 bases identical to TRBD2. This CDR3 spans 19 amino acids. Germline CDR1 reads MNHNS; CDR2 reads SASEGT. V lost 5 bases, J lost 3 bases, and 11 bases stayed unmatched. CDR3 region: CASSRGLAGGPSVTDTQYF. CDR3 nucleotide sequence: TGTGCCAGCAGTCGGGGACTAGCGGGAGGGCCCTCCGTGACAGATACGCAGTATTTT.

The V call is TRBV9, the J call TRBJ2-3; D may be TRBD1 or TRBD2 (5 bases each). V was cut by 6 bases and J by 4 bases, with 21 bases left in between. Per germline, CDR1 SGDLS and CDR2 YYNGEE. The CDR3 sequence is 16 residues long. The CDR3 bases are TGTGCCAGCACCGAATGGGGACCGGACCGCCCAGATACGCAGTATTTT. Translating gives CASTEWGPDRPDTQYF.

This clonotype came up once. A read error may produce the germline difference seen at one junction end. The chain employs TRBV2 and TRBJ1-2, with D unclear. The CDR3 is made up of 14 amino acids. The germline V gene encodes CDR1 SNHLY and CDR2 FYNNEI. The CDR3 DNA reads TGTGCCAGCAGCCACAGTGTCCGACTCTATGGCTGCACCTTC. Translating it yields CASSHSVRLYGCTF. Combining the CDR3 with reference TRBV2 and TRBJ1-2 gives the whole variable domain EPEVTQTPSHQVTQMGQEVILRCVPISNHLYFYWYRQILGQKVEFLVSFYNNEISEKSEIFDDQFSVERPDGSNFTLKIRSTKLEDSAMYFCASSHSVRLYGCTFGSGTRLTVV.

This clonotype turned up a few times. This rearrangement joins TRBV7-2 to TRBJ2-1; D is possibly TRBD1 or TRBD2 (5 bases each). Trimming removed 1 base from V and 7 bases from J, with 8 bases in between. The CDR3 covers 13 residues. Germline V gives CDR1 SGHTA, CDR2 FQGNSA. CDR3 coding DNA: TGTGCCAGCAGCTTAGGCAGGGAGAATGAGCAGTTCTTC. It translates to CASSLGRENEQFF.

This clonotype showed up just a few times. V usage is TRBV6-5 and J usage is TRBJ2-5; possible D gene TRBD2, 7 bases. This CDR3 region has 14 residues. The germline CDR1 and CDR2 sequences are MNHEY and SVGAGI. The ends were cut back, 6 bases at V and 5 bases at J, with 16 bases in the middle. The DNA for the CDR3 is TGTGCCAGCAGGCGGGGGCAAACCTTCGAGACCCAGTACTTC. Translating it yields CASRRGQTFETQYF.

This clonotype has just one count. V usage is TRBV27 and J usage is TRBJ2-7; D gene uncertain. Germline V gene lookup returns CDR1 MNHEY and CDR2 SMNVEV (reference sequence). This CDR3 is 13 amino acids long. Trimming took 4 bases from V and 2 from J, leaving 9 bases between them. The CDR3 coding sequence is TGTGCCAGCAGTTATGACGGCCCCTACGAGCAGTACTTC. Translation gives CASSYDGPYEQYF.

The V and J genes are TRBV7-7 and TRBJ2-4; 9 nucleotides agree with TRBD2. The J call is in doubt because the DNA end fits TRBJ2-5 better. Germline V gene sequence: CDR1 SSHAT, CDR2 FNYEAQ (reference sequence). The CDR3 consists of 15 residues. CDR3 DNA sequence: TGTGCCAGCAGCTGGGGAGCGGGAGGAAGAGAGACCCAGTACTTC. It codes for CASSWGAGGRETQYF.

Only a few counts were recorded for this clonotype. This chain uses TRBV12-3 or TRBV12-4 with TRBJ2-7; possibly TRBD2 for D (5 bases). V shed 6 bases and J shed 7 bases, with 22 bases lying between them. CDR3 length equals 15 residues. CDR3 sequence reads: CASRPRLTPSGEQYF. DNA of the CDR3: TGTGCCAGCAGGCCTCGGCTGACCCCTTCGGGGGAGCAGTACTTC.

At least ten counts were recorded for this clonotype. The chain carries TRBV9 and TRBJ2-7; no clear D. Germline lookup yields CDR1 SGDLS and CDR2 YYNGEE. The CDR3 is 15 amino acids. Trimming removed 0 bases at V and 3 bases at J, with 13 bases between. CDR3 nucleotides: TGTGCCAGCAGCGTAGCAAGCGAAAGCCGCTACGAGCAGTACTTC. Protein sequence: CASSVASESRYEQYF.

This chain links TRBV4-2 with TRBJ2-1, with 11 bases that match TRBD2. CDR3 length: 16 residues. J gave up 9 bases and V 0 bases, and 7 bases lay outside the gene matches. Per germline, CDR1 LGHNA and CDR2 YNFKEQ. The CDR3 nucleotides read TGTGCCAGCAGCCAAGATAGCGGGAGGGCGCTGGGTGAGCAGTTCTTC. Amino acid sequence: CASSQDSGRALGEQFF.

The genes are TRBV12-3 or TRBV12-4 and TRBJ2-7; perhaps D is TRBD1 or TRBD2 (5 bases each). This CDR3 spans 11 amino acids. V was pared by 7 bases and J by 7 bases, with 11 bases between. The CDR3: CASTLRGEQYF. CDR3 bases: TGTGCCAGCACCTTGAGGGGTGAGCAGTACTTC.